Below are 17 T cell receptor beta chains sequenced from a single sample in a study of cytomegalovirus exposure and HLA in healthy donors. The PCR used 60 Vbeta and 13 Jbeta primers. Method: immunoSEQ multiplex PCR; TCRdb's copy keeps in-frame clones and lacks some. The sample's table shows roughly 120,000 clones. Sequences were obtained from PBMCs. These receptors were obtained from a man aged 25-40 years in good health and CMV-seronegative.

The V gene is TRBV6-1, the J gene TRBJ1-2; 9 nucleotides match TRBD1. CDR3 length: 16 amino acids. Trimming cost V 1 base and J 8 bases; bases outside gene matches: 11. From germline, CDR1 is MNHNS and CDR2 SASEGT. CDR3 nucleotides: TGTGCCAGCAGTGAAGTAGGGGGACAGGGATCTGGAGGCTACACCTTC. The encoded protein is CASSEVGGQGSGGYTF.

The J gene is TRBJ1-2, the V gene TRBV6-1; 8 bases map to TRBD1. Germline loops: CDR1 MNHNS, CDR2 SASEGT. This CDR3 contains 14 residues. Unmatched junction bases numbered 3, after V lost 3 bases and J lost 3 bases. The CDR3 spells CASSERQGHYGYTF. The DNA of the CDR3 is TGTGCCAGCAGTGAGAGACAGGGGCACTATGGCTACACCTTC.

The chain has TRBV19 and TRBJ2-5; TRBD2 matches at 8 bases. The J call may be wrong; the DNA end is better matched by TRBJ2-7. Germline V gene data show CDR1 as LNHDA and CDR2 as SQIVND (reference sequence). This CDR3 comprises 14 residues. Here the CDR3 DNA reads TGTGCCAGTAGTATAGCAGGTAGCGGGGCCGAGCAGTACTTC. This translates into CASSIAGSGAEQYF.

The gene calls are TRBV4-1 and TRBJ2-7, with 9 bases that match TRBD2. The germline CDR1 and CDR2 sequences are MGHRA and YSYEKL. Trimming at V came to 3 bases and at J to 9 bases, leaving 12 bases not matched to a gene. The length of the CDR3 is 15 residues. This CDR3 reads CASSQTGTSLTGQYF. In nucleotides, the CDR3 is TGCGCCAGCAGCCAGACCGGGACTAGCCTCACCGGGCAGTACTTC.

The V and J genes are TRBV18 and TRBJ1-5, with TRBD1 matching over 11 bases. V shed 6 bases and J 0 bases; nucleotides not matched to a gene: 7. CDR3 length equals 17 residues. Germline assignment: CDR1 KGHSH and CDR2 LQKENI. The DNA for the CDR3 is TGTGCCAGCTCCCCGGGACAGGGGGATTATAGCAATCAGCCCCAGCATTTT. Amino acids: CASSPGQGDYSNQPQHF.

The chain has TRBV29-1 and TRBJ2-7, with TRBD2 identical over 8 bases. CDR3 length: 14 residues. CDR1 SQVTM and CDR2 ANQGSEA come from the germline V gene. The V gene end was trimmed by 2 bases and the J gene end by 2 bases; junction bases not matched to a gene: 5. The CDR3 here is CSVESGGGTYEQYF. CDR3 nucleotides: TGCAGCGTTGAAAGCGGGGGAGGTACCTACGAGCAGTACTTC.

The chain uses TRBV7-8 and TRBJ1-5; 11 bases align to TRBD1. V gave up 2 bases and J gave up 1 base; unmatched junction bases: 7. CDR1 and CDR2 (germline): SGHVS, FQNEAQ. The CDR3 has 18 amino acids. The CDR3 loop is CASSLRDRGGTSNQPQHF. In DNA, the CDR3 is TGTGCCAGCAGCTTACGGGACAGGGGGGGTACGAGCAATCAGCCCCAGCATTTT.

The chain combines TRBV6-1 with TRBJ2-7; D gene ambiguous. CDR1 and CDR2 from the germline V gene are MNHNS and SASEGT. The CDR3 contains 12 residues. The germline V and J ends were trimmed by 6 bases and 6 bases, with 12 bases remaining between them. CDR3: CASRAYLAEQYF. CDR3 bases: TGTGCCAGCAGGGCCTACTTAGCCGAGCAGTACTTC.

This chain's CDR3 is CATSRDVATSGLDTQYF. Written as DNA, the CDR3 is TGTGCCACCAGCAGAGACGTGGCGACTAGCGGATTAGATACGCAGTATTTT. The genes are TRBV15 and TRBJ2-3; 9 positions agree with TRBD2. Per germline, CDR1 LNHNV and CDR2 YYDKDF (reference sequence). V shed 0 bases, J shed 5 bases, and the junction held 9 bases outside the gene matches. The CDR3 length is 17 residues.

The V gene is TRBV29-1, the J gene TRBJ2-2; D not certain. The CDR3 has 12 residues. V was shortened by 5 bases and J by 5 bases, with 9 bases between the two germline ends. Germline assignment: CDR1 SQVTM and CDR2 ANQGSEA. In DNA form, the CDR3 reads TGCAGCGTTAAAGCAGAAACCGGGGAGCTGTTTTTT. Translated: CSVKAETGELFF.

The gene calls are TRBV6-1 and TRBJ2-7; 8 bases align to TRBD1. V was clipped by 3 bases and J by 6 bases; unmatched bases: 10. CDR1 MNHNS and CDR2 SASEGT come from the germline V gene. This CDR3 is 15 amino acids long. The CDR3 region is CASSETDRVFFEQYF. In DNA form, the CDR3 reads TGTGCCAGCAGTGAGACGGACAGGGTCTTTTTCGAGCAGTACTTC.

The CDR3 bases are TGTGCCAGCAGCGTAGATGGAGCCAATGAGCAGTTCTTC. Its protein is CASSVDGANEQFF. This chain links TRBV9 with TRBJ2-1; D is unresolved. This CDR3 has 13 residues. Germline-derived CDR1 and CDR2 are SGDLS and YYNGEE. The V gene lost 0 bases and the J gene lost 6 bases, with 7 bases spanning the gap.

The chain is built from TRBV19 and TRBJ1-1; unclear D gene. Trimming stripped 6 bases from V and 3 bases from J, with 8 bases between. The CDR3 runs 12 residues. The germline V gene encodes CDR1 LNHDA and CDR2 SQIVND (reference sequence). The CDR3 DNA reads as TGTGCCAGTAGGGTTGCGGACACTGAAGCTTTCTTT. As protein: CASRVADTEAFF. Drawing the rest from reference TRBV19 and TRBJ1-1, the complete variable domain is DGGITQSPKYLFRKEGQNVTLSCEQNLNHDAMYWYRQDPGQGLRLIYYSQIVNDFQKGDIAEGYSVSREKKESFPLTVTSAQKNPTAFYLCASRVADTEAFFGQGTRLTVV.

The rearrangement joins TRBV7-2 to TRBJ2-1; weak D call: TRBD2 (5 bases). V dropped 3 bases and J dropped 5 bases, with 17 bases sitting between them. The CDR3 is 16 residues long. CDR1 is SGHTA, CDR2 FQGNSA, per germline. In nucleotides, the CDR3 is TGTGCCAGCAGCTTCTTAGCGCCGGTAGTCCACAATGAGCAGTTCTTC. Translating gives CASSFLAPVVHNEQFF.

The gene calls are TRBV28 and TRBJ2-7; D perhaps matches TRBD2 (7 bases). This CDR3 is built from 13 residues. The germline CDR1 and CDR2 sequences are MDHEN and SYDVKM. Here the CDR3 DNA reads TGTGTGAGTTCGGGGGGCCTCTCCTACGAGCAGTACTTC. Translating it yields CVSSGGLSYEQYF.

CDR3 nucleotide sequence: TGTGCCAGCAGTCCCACCGGGACTAGCGGGTACGAGCAGTACTTC. Protein sequence: CASSPTGTSGYEQYF. The rearrangement uses TRBV27 and TRBJ2-7; 12 nucleotides agree with TRBD2. The CDR3 length is 15 residues. Per the germline V gene, CDR1 is MNHEY and CDR2 is SMNVEV (reference sequence). With 5 bases clipped from V and 4 bases from J, the junction kept 6 bases outside the gene matches.

This rearrangement joins TRBV6-5 to TRBJ2-1; D might be TRBD2 (5 bases). The CDR3 loop spans 15 amino acids. CDR1 and CDR2 from the germline V gene are MNHEY and SVGAGI. V was clipped by 5 bases and J by 4 bases, with 15 bases between them. The CDR3 spells CASSTYPGSYNEQFF. The CDR3, as DNA: TGTGCCAGCAGTACTTATCCGGGATCATACAATGAGCAGTTCTTC.